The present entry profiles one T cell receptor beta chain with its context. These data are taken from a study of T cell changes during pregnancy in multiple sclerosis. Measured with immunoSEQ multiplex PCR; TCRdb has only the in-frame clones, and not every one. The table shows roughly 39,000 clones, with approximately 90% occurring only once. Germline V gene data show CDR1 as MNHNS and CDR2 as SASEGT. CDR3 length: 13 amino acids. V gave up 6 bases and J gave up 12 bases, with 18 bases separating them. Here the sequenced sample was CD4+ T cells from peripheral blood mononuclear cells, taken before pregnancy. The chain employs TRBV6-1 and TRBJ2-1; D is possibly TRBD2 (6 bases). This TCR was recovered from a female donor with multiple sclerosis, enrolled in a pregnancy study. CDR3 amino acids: CASRPDPSGGQFF. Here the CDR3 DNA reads TGTGCCAGCAGACCCGACCCTTCCGGGGGGCAGTTCTTC.